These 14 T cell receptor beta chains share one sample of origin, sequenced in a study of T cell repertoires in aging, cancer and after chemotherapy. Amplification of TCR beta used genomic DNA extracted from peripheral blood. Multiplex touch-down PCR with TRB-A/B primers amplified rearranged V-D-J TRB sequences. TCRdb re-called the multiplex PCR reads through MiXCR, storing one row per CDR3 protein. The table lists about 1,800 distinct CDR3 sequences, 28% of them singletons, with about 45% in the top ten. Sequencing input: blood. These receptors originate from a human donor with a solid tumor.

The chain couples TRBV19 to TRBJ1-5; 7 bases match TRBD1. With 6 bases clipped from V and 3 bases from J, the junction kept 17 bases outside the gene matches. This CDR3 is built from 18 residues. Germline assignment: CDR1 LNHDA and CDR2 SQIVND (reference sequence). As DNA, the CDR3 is TGTGCCAGTAGGACTCCGACAGGGACAGCCAGAAACAATCAGCCCCAGCATTTT. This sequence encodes CASRTPTGTARNNQPQHF. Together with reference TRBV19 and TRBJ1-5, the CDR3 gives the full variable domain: DGGITQSPKYLFRKEGQNVTLSCEQNLNHDAMYWYRQDPGQGLRLIYYSQIVNDFQKGDIAEGYSVSREKKESFPLTVTSAQKNPTAFYLCASRTPTGTARNNQPQHFGDGTRLSIL.

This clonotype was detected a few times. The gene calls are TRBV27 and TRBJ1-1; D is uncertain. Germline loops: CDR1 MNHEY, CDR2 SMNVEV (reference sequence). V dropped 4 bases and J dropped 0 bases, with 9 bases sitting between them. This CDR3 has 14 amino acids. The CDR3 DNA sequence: TGTGCCAGCAGTTCCCGGGGTTTGAACACTGAAGCTTTCTTT. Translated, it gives CASSSRGLNTEAFF.

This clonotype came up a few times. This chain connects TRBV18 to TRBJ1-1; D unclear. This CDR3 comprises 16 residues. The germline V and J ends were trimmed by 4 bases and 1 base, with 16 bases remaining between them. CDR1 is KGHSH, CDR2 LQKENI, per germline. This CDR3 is CASSRRDLGGNTEAFF. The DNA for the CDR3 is TGTGCCAGCTCACGGCGGGATCTAGGAGGGAACACTGAAGCTTTCTTT. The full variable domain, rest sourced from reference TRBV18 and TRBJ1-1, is NAGVMQNPRHLVRRRGQEARLRCSPMKGHSHVYWYRQLPEEGLKFMVYLQKENIIDESGMPKERFSAEFPKEGPSILRIQQVVRGDSAAYFCASSRRDLGGNTEAFFGQGTRLTVV.

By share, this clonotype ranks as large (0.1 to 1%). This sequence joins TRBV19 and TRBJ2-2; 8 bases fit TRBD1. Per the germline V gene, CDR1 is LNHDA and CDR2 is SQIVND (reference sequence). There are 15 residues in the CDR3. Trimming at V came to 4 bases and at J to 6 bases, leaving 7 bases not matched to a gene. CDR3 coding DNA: TGTGCCAGTAGTACCGACAGGGGAGTGGCCGGGGAGCTGTTTTTT. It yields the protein CASSTDRGVAGELFF.

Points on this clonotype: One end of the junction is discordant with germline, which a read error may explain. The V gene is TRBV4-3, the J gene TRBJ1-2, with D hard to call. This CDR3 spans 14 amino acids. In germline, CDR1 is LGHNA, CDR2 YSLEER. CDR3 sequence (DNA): TGTGCCAGCAGCCAAGATTTGGGCAGTTGGGGCTACACCTTC. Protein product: CASSQDLGSWGYTF.

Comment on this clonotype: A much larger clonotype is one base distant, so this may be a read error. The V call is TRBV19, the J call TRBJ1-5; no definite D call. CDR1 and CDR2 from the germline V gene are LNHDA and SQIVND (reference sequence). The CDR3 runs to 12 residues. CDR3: CASRNSNQSQHF. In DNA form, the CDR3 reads TGTGCCAGTAGGAATAGCAATCAGTCCCAGCATTTT.

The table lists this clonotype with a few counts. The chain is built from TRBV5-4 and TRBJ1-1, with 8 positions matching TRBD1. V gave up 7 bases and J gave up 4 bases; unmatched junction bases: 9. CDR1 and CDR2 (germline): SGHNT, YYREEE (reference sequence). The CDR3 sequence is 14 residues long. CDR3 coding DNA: TGTGCCAGCGGCCTACAGGGGGTTGGCACTGAAGCTTTCTTT. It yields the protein CASGLQGVGTEAFF.

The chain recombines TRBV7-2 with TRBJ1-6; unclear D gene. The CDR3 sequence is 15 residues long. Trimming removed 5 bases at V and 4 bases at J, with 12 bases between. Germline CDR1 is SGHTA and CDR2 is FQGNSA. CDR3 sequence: CASSVEDQYNSPLHF. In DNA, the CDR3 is TGTGCCAGCAGCGTAGAAGATCAGTATAATTCACCCCTCCACTTT.

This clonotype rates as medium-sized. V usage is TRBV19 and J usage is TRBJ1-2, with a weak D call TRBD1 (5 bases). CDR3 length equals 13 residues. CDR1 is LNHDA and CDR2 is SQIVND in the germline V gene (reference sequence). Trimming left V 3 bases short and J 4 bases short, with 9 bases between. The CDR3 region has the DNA TGTGCCAGTAGTATTGGGACTTTCTATGGCTACACCTTC. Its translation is CASSIGTFYGYTF. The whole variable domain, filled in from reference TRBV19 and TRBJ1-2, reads DGGITQSPKYLFRKEGQNVTLSCEQNLNHDAMYWYRQDPGQGLRLIYYSQIVNDFQKGDIAEGYSVSREKKESFPLTVTSAQKNPTAFYLCASSIGTFYGYTFGSGTRLTVV.

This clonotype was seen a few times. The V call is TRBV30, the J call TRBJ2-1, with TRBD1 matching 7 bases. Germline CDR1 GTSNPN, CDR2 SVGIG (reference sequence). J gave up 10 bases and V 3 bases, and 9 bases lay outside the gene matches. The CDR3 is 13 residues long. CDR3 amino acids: CAWRKTGNGEQFF. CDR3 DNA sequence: TGTGCCTGGAGAAAGACAGGGAATGGCGAGCAGTTCTTC. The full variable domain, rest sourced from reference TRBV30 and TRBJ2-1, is SQTIHQWPATLVQPVGSPLSLECTVEGTSNPNLYWYRQAAGRGLQLLFYSVGIGQISSEVPQNLSASRPQDRQFILSSKKLLLSDSGFYLCAWRKTGNGEQFFGPGTRLTVL.

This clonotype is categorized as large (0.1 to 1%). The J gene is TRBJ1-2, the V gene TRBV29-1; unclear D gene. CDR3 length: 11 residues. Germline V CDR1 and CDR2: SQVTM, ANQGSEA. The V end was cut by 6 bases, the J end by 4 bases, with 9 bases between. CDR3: CSVPGIYGYTF. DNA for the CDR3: TGCAGCGTGCCGGGGATCTATGGCTACACCTTC. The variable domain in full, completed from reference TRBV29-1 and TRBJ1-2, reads SAVISQKPSRDICQRGTSLTIQCQVDSQVTMMFWYRQQPGQSLTLIATANQGSEATYESGFVIDKFPISRPNLTFSTLTVSNMSPEDSSIYLCSVPGIYGYTFGSGTRLTVV.

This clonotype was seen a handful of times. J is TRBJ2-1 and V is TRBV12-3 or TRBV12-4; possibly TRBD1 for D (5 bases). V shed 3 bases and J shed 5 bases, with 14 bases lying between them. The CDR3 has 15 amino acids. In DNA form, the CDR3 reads TGTGCCAGCAGTTTTATCTCAGGGAACCACAATGAGCAGTTCTTC. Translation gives CASSFISGNHNEQFF.

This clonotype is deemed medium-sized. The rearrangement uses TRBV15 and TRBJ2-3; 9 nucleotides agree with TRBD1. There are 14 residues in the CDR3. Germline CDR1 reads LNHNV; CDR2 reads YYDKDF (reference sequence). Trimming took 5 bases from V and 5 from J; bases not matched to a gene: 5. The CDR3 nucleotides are TGTGCCACCAGCCTGGGACAGGGTGTAGATACGCAGTATTTT. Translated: CATSLGQGVDTQYF.

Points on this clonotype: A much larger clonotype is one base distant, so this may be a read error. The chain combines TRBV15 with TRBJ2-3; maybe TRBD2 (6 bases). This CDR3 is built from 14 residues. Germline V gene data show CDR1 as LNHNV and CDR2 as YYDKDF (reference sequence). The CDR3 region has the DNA TGTGCCACCAGTGGCGGGAATAAGTGGGATACGCTGTATTTT. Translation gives CATSGGNKWDTLYF.